This T cell receptor (beta chain) derives from a study of blood T cell repertoires in COVID-19. Study-wide background: Whether acute or convalescent, the COVID-19 samples came from the United States, Italy and Spain.

Trimming took 5 bases from V and 1 from J; bases not matched to a gene: 6. Germline CDR1 KGHSH, CDR2 LQKENI. The CDR3 is made up of 16 amino acids. Libraries were prepared by immunoSEQ multiplex PCR; TCRdb keeps only in-frame clonotypes and omits some of them. The table lists around 140,000 clones, 84% of them singletons, with around 4.8% in the top ten. This chain connects TRBV18 to TRBJ1-5, with 9 bases fitting TRBD1. The sample consisted of peripheral blood. This sequence originates from a human donor in a cohort sampled during active COVID-19. CDR3: CASSSTGGWSNQPQHF. The CDR3 region has the DNA TGTGCCAGCTCATCTACAGGGGGCTGGAGCAATCAGCCCCAGCATTTT.